This T cell receptor beta chain comes out of a study of OX40 agonist ivuxolimab in advanced cancers. Looking at the study overall: Anti-PD-1, anti-PD-L1 or anti-CTLA-4 therapy given earlier was allowed, and roughly 40% had some.

Findings of the study overall: The antigens recognized by the expanded peripheral T cells, that is their antigen specificity, were not determined.

This CDR3 comprises 16 residues. Germline V gene sequence: CDR1 SGHNT, CDR2 YENEEA. V was shortened by 0 bases and J by 1 base, with 10 bases between the two germline ends. Concerning this clone itself: Its antigen is unidentified.

Sequencing used immunoSEQ multiplex PCR; TCRdb keeps in-frame clones, though not all of them. The sample records approximately 46,000 clones, roughly three quarters being singletons. The sample consisted of CD4+ or CD8+ T cells sorted from blood, taken in a trial of the OX40 agonist ivuxolimab. The sequence was obtained from an adult with an advanced solid tumor such as melanoma, head and neck, liver or kidney cancer. The chain carries TRBV11-3 and TRBJ2-1; D is unresolved. The CDR3 nucleotides are TGTGCCAGCAGCTTAGATGGGGTGAGGTCCTACAATGAGCAGTTCTTC. This codes for CASSLDGVRSYNEQFF.